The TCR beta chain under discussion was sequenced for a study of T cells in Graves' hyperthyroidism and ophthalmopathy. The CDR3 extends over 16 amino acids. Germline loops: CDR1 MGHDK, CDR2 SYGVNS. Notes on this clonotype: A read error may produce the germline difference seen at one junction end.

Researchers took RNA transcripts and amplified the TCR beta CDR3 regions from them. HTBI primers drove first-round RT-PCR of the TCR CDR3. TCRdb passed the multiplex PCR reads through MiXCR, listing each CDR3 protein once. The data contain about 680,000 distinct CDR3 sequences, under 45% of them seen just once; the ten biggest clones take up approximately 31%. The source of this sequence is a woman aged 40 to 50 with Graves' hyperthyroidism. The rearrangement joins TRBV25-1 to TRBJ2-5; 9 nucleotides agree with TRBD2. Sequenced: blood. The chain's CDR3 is CASKGLRLAGKETQYF. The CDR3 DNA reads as TGTGCCAGCAAGGGGTTAAGGCTAGCGGGGAAAGAGACCCAGTACTTT.